A selection of T cell receptor beta chains follows, all from one sample in a study of T cell responses to AZD1222 COVID-19 vaccine. Assay: immunoSEQ multiplex PCR; the TCRdb copy retains only in-frame clones and omits some. The data contain under 200,000 clones, just over 90% of them singletons. The source was peripheral blood, collected on day 0 of AZD1222 vaccination. These receptor sequences come from an adult in good health. CDR3s include the opening cysteine and the closing phenylalanine or tryptophan. D genes are given only for firm matches. Rows may omit the clone size; those that give it use once, few, many or a size class.

D	V	J	size	DNA	CDR3
.	TRBV6-5	TRBJ2-2	once	TGTGCCAGCAGTTGTGAACTAGTTCTCTTAGCCGGGGAGCTGTTTTTT	CASSCELVLLAGELFF
.	TRBV7-8	TRBJ2-7	.	TGTGCCAGCAGCTTAGACATCGACTTAACCTACGAGCAGTACTTC	CASSLDIDLTYEQYF
TRBD1	TRBV19	TRBJ2-1	.	TGTGCCAGTGATACAGGGGGGATCTACAATGAGCAGTTCTTC	CASDTGGIYNEQFF
.	TRBV6-5	TRBJ1-4	.	TGTGCCAGCAGAAAGCCTTTAGGGACTAATGAAAAACTGTTTTTT	CASRKPLGTNEKLFF
.	TRBV24-1	TRBJ1-2	.	TGTGCCACCAGTGATCCCCCCAACCACGGCTATGGCTACACCTTC	CATSDPPNHGYGYTF
.	TRBV20-1	TRBJ2-1	.	TGCAGGTCCGATTTCTACAATGAGCAGTTCTTC	CRSDFYNEQFF
.	TRBV5-4	TRBJ2-7	.	TGTGCCAGCAGCTTGGACACGGATCCCCTCTCCTACGAGCAGTACTTC	CASSLDTDPLSYEQYF
.	TRBV27	TRBJ2-1	.	TGTGCCAGCAGTTCAGGCAGTGAGCAGTTCTTC	CASSSGSEQFF
.	TRBV18	TRBJ2-3	.	TGTGCCAGCTCATACTTACAGGAGAGCACAGATACGCAGTATTTT	CASSYLQESTDTQYF
.	TRBV5-5	TRBJ1-6	.	TGTGCCAGCAGCTTGTCAGAATACTATAATTCACCCCTCCACTTT	CASSLSEYYNSPLHF
.	TRBV4-1	TRBJ2-7	.	TGCGCCAGCAGCATGGGGGCAGGGCAGTACTTC	CASSMGAGQYF
.	TRBV27	TRBJ2-7	once	TGTGCCAGCGGACTTTCGGAGCAATACGAGCAGTACTTC	CASGLSEQYEQYF
.	TRBV2	TRBJ2-7	few	TGTGCCAGCAGGACTACCTCCTACGAGCAGTACTTC	CASRTTSYEQYF
.	TRBV3-1/TRBV3-2	TRBJ2-1	once	TGTGCCAGCAGCCAAGGGGGGGTCCTCCTCTACAATGAGCAGTTCTTC	CASSQGGVLLYNEQFF
.	TRBV12-3/TRBV12-4	TRBJ1-1	.	TGTGCCAGCACCACAAGGCCCTACACTGAAGCTTTCTTT	CASTTRPYTEAFF
.	TRBV3-1/TRBV3-2	TRBJ2-7	.	TGTGCCAGCAGCCAAGGAGGCAGCGGCTACGAGCAGTACTTC	CASSQGGSGYEQYF
.	TRBV5-6	TRBJ1-1	.	TGTGCCAGCAGCTTGGTGAGGGGGACCACTGAAGCTTTCTTT	CASSLVRGTTEAFF
.	TRBV11-2	TRBJ2-2	.	TGTGCCAGCAGCTCGCTTGCCCGGGACCTGAACACCGGGGAGCTGTTTTTT	CASSSLARDLNTGELFF
TRBD1	TRBV28	TRBJ2-5	.	TGTGCCAGCAGTTTCCGGGACAGAAAGTACCAAGAGACCCAGTACTTC	CASSFRDRKYQETQYF
.	TRBV9	TRBJ1-1	.	TGTGCCAGCAGCCACTCCTCCAGGGGACAAACTAACTTGAACACTGAAGCTTTCTTT	CASSHSSRGQTNLNTEAFF
.	TRBV5-6	TRBJ1-2	.	TGTGCCAGCAGCTTGGGGTGGAGGGGCTCCGAGGATGGCTACACCTTC	CASSLGWRGSEDGYTF
TRBD1	TRBV7-6	TRBJ1-1	.	TGTGCCAGCAGCTCGGGGACAGGGAGAATGAACACTGAAGCTTTCTTT	CASSSGTGRMNTEAFF
.	TRBV6-5	TRBJ1-5	.	TGTGCCAGCAGTCCCCGGGGCCTTAGCAATCAGCCCCAGCATTTT	CASSPRGLSNQPQHF
.	TRBV11-2	TRBJ2-3	once	TGTGCCAGCACCCACATAATAACGGGGGCCATAGGTCCGCAGTATTTT	CASTHIITGAIGPQYF
TRBD2	TRBV19	TRBJ2-6	.	TGTGCCAGTAGTGCAAGCGGGGGAGTCTCTGGGGCCAACGTCCTGACTTTC	CASSASGGVSGANVLTF
.	TRBV5-4	TRBJ1-1	.	TGTGCCAGCACGGCAGTGGGACTCACTGAAGCTTTCTTT	CASTAVGLTEAFF
.	TRBV18	TRBJ1-5	once	TGTGCCAGCTCATCGGCAGACCAGCCCCAGCATTTT	CASSSADQPQHF
TRBD1	TRBV5-1	TRBJ2-7	.	TGCGCCAGCAGCCCGGACAGGGGGGAAGACTACGAGCAGTACTTC	CASSPDRGEDYEQYF
.	TRBV5-1	TRBJ2-5	.	TGCGCCAGCAGCTTCCCTCAAGAGACCCAGTACTTC	CASSFPQETQYF
TRBD2	TRBV27	TRBJ2-1	.	TGTGCCAGCAGTTCTTTACCTCCGGGACTAGCGGGAGATGAGCAGTTCTTC	CASSSLPPGLAGDEQFF
TRBD1	TRBV29-1	TRBJ1-2	.	TGCAGCGTTGAAGACCGACAGGGGGCCCCTGGTGGCTACACCTTC	CSVEDRQGAPGGYTF
.	TRBV7-6	TRBJ2-2	.	TGTGCCAGCGTCGCAGGAGGGAACACCGGGGAGCTGTTTTTT	CASVAGGNTGELFF
.	TRBV5-5	TRBJ1-4	.	TGTGCCAGCAGCTCACAGGGATTTGGTGAAAAACTGTTTTTT	CASSSQGFGEKLFF
.	TRBV6-1	TRBJ1-1	.	TGTGCCAGCAGTGAAGCCTTACAGTCAAACACTGAAGCTTTCTTT	CASSEALQSNTEAFF
TRBD1	TRBV12-3/TRBV12-4	TRBJ2-7	.	TGTGCCAGCAGGGAGACAGGGATCGTCGAGCAGTACTTC	CASRETGIVEQYF
.	TRBV15	TRBJ1-2	.	TGTGCCACCAGCGGAGGGGGAGGGATGGGGAACTATGGCTACACCTTC	CATSGGGGMGNYGYTF
.	TRBV10-1	TRBJ2-3	once	TGCGCCAGCAGTGAGTCCTTTGGATTAGTCACAGATACGCAGTATTTT	CASSESFGLVTDTQYF
.	TRBV3-1/TRBV3-2	TRBJ2-1	.	TGTGCCAGCAGCCAAGATTTAGGGACATCCCTCTTC	CASSQDLGTSLF
TRBD1	TRBV5-1	TRBJ2-7	.	TGCGCCAGCAGCATGGGACAGTCCTACGAGCAGTACTTC	CASSMGQSYEQYF
.	TRBV24-1	TRBJ1-2	.	TGTGCCACCAGTGAGGGAACAGGCTCTGGTGGCTACACCTTC	CATSEGTGSGGYTF
.	TRBV10-3	TRBJ2-5	.	TGTGCCATCAGTGAAGGTGGGACGGGGGAGACCCAGTACTTC	CAISEGGTGETQYF
.	TRBV19	TRBJ2-1	.	TGTGCCAGTAGTACAGGACCAGCGTGGGGGCAGTTCTTC	CASSTGPAWGQFF
.	TRBV5-1	TRBJ1-2	.	TGCGCCAGCAGCTTGACTGGGGATTCTCGCGGCTACACCTTC	CASSLTGDSRGYTF